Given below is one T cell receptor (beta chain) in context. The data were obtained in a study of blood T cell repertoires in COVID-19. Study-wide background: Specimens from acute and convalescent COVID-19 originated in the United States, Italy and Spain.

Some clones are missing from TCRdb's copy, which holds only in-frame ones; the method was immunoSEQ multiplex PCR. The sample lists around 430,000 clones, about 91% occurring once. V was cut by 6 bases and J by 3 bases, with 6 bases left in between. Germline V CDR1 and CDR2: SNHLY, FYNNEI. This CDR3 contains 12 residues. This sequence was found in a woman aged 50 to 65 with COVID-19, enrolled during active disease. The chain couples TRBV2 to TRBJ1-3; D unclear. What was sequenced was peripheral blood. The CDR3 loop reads CASSGVGNTIYF. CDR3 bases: TGTGCCAGCAGCGGAGTTGGAAACACCATATATTTT.